This is a list of T cell receptor beta chains from one sample in a study of T cells expressing NK-cell markers. TCRdb reanalyzed the 5' RACE reads and collapses them to one entry per CDR3 protein, without DNA. The table lists over 350,000 distinct CDR3 sequences, with approximately 11% in the top ten. The sample consisted of blood T cells: a sorted CD56 or NKG2C T cell subset, CD4+ or CD8+ T cells, or bulk PBMC T cells (not recorded which). The origin of the receptors is a woman between 50 and 59 years old in good health. The CDR3 runs from the conserved cysteine through the conserved F or W. Fields, in order: CDR3 length, V gene, J gene, CDR3 protein.

cdr3_length: 13
v_call: TRBV6-5
j_call: TRBJ1-4
cdr3_aa: CASSYEVPGKLFF

cdr3_length: 15
v_call: TRBV28
j_call: TRBJ1-1
cdr3_aa: CASRRDSQGFTEAFF

cdr3_length: 12
v_call: TRBV20-1
j_call: TRBJ2-1
cdr3_aa: CSAWDRRDEQFF

cdr3_length: 13
v_call: TRBV27
j_call: TRBJ2-1
cdr3_aa: CASSLEEAGQQFF

cdr3_length: 14
v_call: TRBV20-1
j_call: TRBJ1-1
cdr3_aa: CSAPVGQGASEAFF

cdr3_length: 15
v_call: TRBV11-3
j_call: TRBJ2-5
cdr3_aa: CASSLGGLPQETQYF

cdr3_length: 15
v_call: TRBV28
j_call: TRBJ2-2
cdr3_aa: CASSSRGTATGELFF

cdr3_length: 12
v_call: TRBV3-1
j_call: TRBJ2-5
cdr3_aa: CASSHRLGNEYF

cdr3_length: 14
v_call: TRBV29-1
j_call: TRBJ2-7
cdr3_aa: CSVYDSGSNNEQYF

cdr3_length: 13
v_call: TRBV18
j_call: TRBJ1-2
cdr3_aa: CASSQDPRGGYTF

cdr3_length: 15
v_call: TRBV11-2
j_call: TRBJ2-6
cdr3_aa: CASRPADPGANVLTF

cdr3_length: 16
v_call: TRBV10-2
j_call: TRBJ2-7
cdr3_aa: CASSQRVGTGGYEQYF

cdr3_length: 15
v_call: TRBV12-3/TRBV12-4
j_call: TRBJ2-3
cdr3_aa: CASTITGIGADTQYF

cdr3_length: 14
v_call: TRBV7-9
j_call: TRBJ2-1
cdr3_aa: CASSPSPRGNEQFF

cdr3_length: 15
v_call: TRBV6-5
j_call: TRBJ2-5
cdr3_aa: CATSEEPGVRETQYF

cdr3_length: 14
v_call: TRBV7-9
j_call: TRBJ1-5
cdr3_aa: CASSAGGLVQPQHF